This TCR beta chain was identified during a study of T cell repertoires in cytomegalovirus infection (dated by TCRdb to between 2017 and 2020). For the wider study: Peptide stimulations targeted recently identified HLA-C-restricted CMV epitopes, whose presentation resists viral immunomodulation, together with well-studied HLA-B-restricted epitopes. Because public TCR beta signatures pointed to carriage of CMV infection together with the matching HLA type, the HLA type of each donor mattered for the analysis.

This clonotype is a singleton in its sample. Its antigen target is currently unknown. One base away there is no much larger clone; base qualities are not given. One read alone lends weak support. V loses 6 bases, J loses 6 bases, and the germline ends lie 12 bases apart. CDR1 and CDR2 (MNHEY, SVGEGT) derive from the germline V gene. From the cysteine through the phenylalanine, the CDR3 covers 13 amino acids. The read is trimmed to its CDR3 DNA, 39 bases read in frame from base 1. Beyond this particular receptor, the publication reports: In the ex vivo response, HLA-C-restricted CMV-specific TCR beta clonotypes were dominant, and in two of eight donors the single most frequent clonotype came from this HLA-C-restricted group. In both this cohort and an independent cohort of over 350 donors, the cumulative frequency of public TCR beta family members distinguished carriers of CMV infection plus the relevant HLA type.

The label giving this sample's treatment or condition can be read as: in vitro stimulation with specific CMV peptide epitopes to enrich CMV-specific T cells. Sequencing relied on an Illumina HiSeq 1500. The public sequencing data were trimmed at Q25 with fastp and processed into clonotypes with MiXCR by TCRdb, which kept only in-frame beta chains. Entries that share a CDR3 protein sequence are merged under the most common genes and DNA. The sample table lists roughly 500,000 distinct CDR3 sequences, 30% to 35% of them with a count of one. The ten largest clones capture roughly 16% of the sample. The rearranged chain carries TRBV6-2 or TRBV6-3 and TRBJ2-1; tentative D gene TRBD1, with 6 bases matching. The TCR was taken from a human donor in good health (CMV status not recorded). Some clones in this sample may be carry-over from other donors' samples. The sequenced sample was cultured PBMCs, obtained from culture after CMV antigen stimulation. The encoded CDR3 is CASRRDMSNEQFF. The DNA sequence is TGTGCCAGCAGAAGGGACATGAGCAATGAGCAGTTCTTC.